This entry lists 3 T cell receptor beta chains sequenced from one sample in a study of T cell responses to AZD1222 COVID-19 vaccine. Profiled with immunoSEQ multiplex PCR; TCRdb holds only in-frame clones, not every one. The table includes tens of thousands of clones, 70% to 90% detected once. The source was peripheral blood, collected on day 0 of MenACWY control vaccination. All receptors come from an adult in good health.

This chain joins TRBV28 and TRBJ1-1; 7 bases match TRBD1. The germline V gene has CDR1 MDHEN and CDR2 SYDVKM. The J segment lost 4 bases and the V segment lost 6 bases, leaving 8 bases of the junction unmatched. The CDR3 runs to 14 residues. CDR3 region: CASSPPTGSTEAFF. The CDR3 region has the DNA TGTGCCAGCAGCCCTCCGACAGGGAGCACTGAAGCTTTCTTT.

This chain connects TRBV6-5 to TRBJ2-7; D is possibly TRBD2 (5 bases). The CDR3 loop spans 13 amino acids. Germline V CDR1 and CDR2: MNHEY, SVGAGI. Trimming pared 7 bases from V and 0 bases from J, leaving 10 bases between. The CDR3 DNA follows: TGTGCCAGCAATCCGGGGAGCTCCTACGAGCAGTACTTC. It yields the protein CASNPGSSYEQYF.

The sample holds one count of this clone. The gene calls are TRBV5-1 and TRBJ2-7; D uncertain. The CDR3 is 14 residues long. Germline CDR1 is SGHRS and CDR2 is YFSETQ. V lost 0 bases to trimming and J lost 2 bases, with 9 bases between them. CDR3 loop: CASSLATVTYEQYF. For the CDR3, the DNA is TGCGCCAGCAGCTTGGCCACGGTTACCTACGAGCAGTACTTC.